This is a list of T cell receptor beta chains from one sample in a study of T cell changes during pregnancy in multiple sclerosis. The data were produced by immunoSEQ multiplex PCR, yet TCRdb's version contains in-frame clones alone and is incomplete. Found here are about 94,000 clones, under 95% of them singletons; the top ten hold 0.99%. Sequenced material: peripheral blood, taken after pregnancy. These receptors came from a female donor with multiple sclerosis, enrolled in a pregnancy study. Both conserved end residues are part of each CDR3. A D gene is named only where the DNA matches it firmly. Clone sizes are given selectively: once, few, many, or a class where the clone is expanded.

D gene	V gene	clone size	J gene	CDR3 protein	CDR3 DNA
TRBD2	TRBV29-1	once	TRBJ2-7	CSVEVVAGGSYEQYF	TGCAGCGTTGAGGTCGTAGCGGGAGGGTCCTACGAGCAGTACTTC
TRBD2	TRBV5-1	NA	TRBJ2-7	CASSLEAGGFYEQYF	TGCGCCAGCAGCTTGGAGGCGGGAGGGTTCTACGAGCAGTACTTC
TRBD1	TRBV18	NA	TRBJ1-2	CASSPGTGATYGYTF	TGTGCCAGCTCACCAGGGACAGGCGCGACCTATGGCTACACCTTC
TRBD1	TRBV7-9	NA	TRBJ2-7	CASSTRDRAYEQYF	TGTGCCAGCAGTACAAGGGACAGGGCCTACGAGCAGTACTTC
NA	TRBV11-2	once	TRBJ2-3	CASSFAAFTDTQYF	TGTGCCAGCAGCTTCGCAGCGTTCACAGATACGCAGTATTTT
NA	TRBV15	NA	TRBJ1-1	CATSSSTGGGFNTEAFF	TGTGCCACCAGCAGTTCAACGGGAGGCGGCTTCAACACTGAAGCTTTCTTT
TRBD2	TRBV2	NA	TRBJ2-1	CASRGRSAGGSYEQFF	TGTGCCAGCAGGGGCAGGAGCGCGGGAGGTAGCTATGAGCAGTTCTTC
TRBD2	TRBV5-1	NA	TRBJ2-3	CASSFGAGVGTDTQYF	TGCGCCAGCAGCTTCGGTGCGGGAGTGGGCACAGATACGCAGTATTTT
NA	TRBV30	NA	TRBJ1-2	CAWTWGLEDVGYTF	TGTGCCTGGACATGGGGGCTGGAGGACGTAGGCTACACCTTC
NA	TRBV11-2	NA	TRBJ2-2	CASSRLLGGEGTGELFF	TGTGCCAGCAGCCGCCTCTTGGGGGGAGAGGGTACCGGGGAGCTGTTTTTT
TRBD1	TRBV19	NA	TRBJ1-1	CASSLLTGGNTEAFF	TGTGCCAGTAGCCTACTCACAGGGGGAAACACTGAAGCTTTCTTT
NA	TRBV19	NA	TRBJ2-7	CASMGGVAAYEQYF	TGTGCCAGTATGGGAGGAGTAGCGGCCTACGAGCAGTACTTC
NA	TRBV19	NA	TRBJ2-7	CASMGDNRPYEQYF	TGTGCCAGTATGGGGGACAACCGACCCTACGAGCAGTACTTC
TRBD1	TRBV19	NA	TRBJ1-1	CASMVRQGGTEAFF	TGTGCCAGTATGGTCCGGCAGGGGGGTACTGAAGCTTTCTTT
TRBD1	TRBV6-1	NA	TRBJ2-3	CASSPWDSYTDTQYF	TGTGCCAGCAGTCCTTGGGACAGCTACACAGATACGCAGTATTTT
TRBD2	TRBV13	NA	TRBJ2-3	CASSLVAGASADTQYF	TGTGCCAGCAGCTTAGTGGCGGGAGCTTCCGCAGATACGCAGTATTTT
TRBD1	TRBV7-6	NA	TRBJ1-2	CASSTGEHGYTF	TGTGCCAGCAGTACAGGGGAGCATGGCTACACCTTC
TRBD2	TRBV2	NA	TRBJ2-7	CASSEALAREQYF	TGTGCCAGCAGTGAAGCACTAGCGCGCGAGCAGTACTTC
TRBD1	TRBV28	NA	TRBJ2-2	CASIKGAGNTGELFF	TGTGCCAGCATTAAGGGGGCAGGGAACACCGGGGAGCTGTTTTTT
TRBD1	TRBV5-1	NA	TRBJ2-1	CASSRGQSYNEQFF	TGCGCCAGCAGCCGGGGACAGTCCTACAATGAGCAGTTCTTC
NA	TRBV15	NA	TRBJ1-1	CATSRGGSRLNTEAFF	TGTGCCACCAGCAGAGGAGGGTCAAGGTTGAACACTGAAGCTTTCTTT
TRBD2	TRBV27	NA	TRBJ2-7	CASSTLVGTSGIYEQYF	TGTGCCAGCAGTACGCTGGTTGGGACTAGCGGGATCTACGAGCAGTACTTC
TRBD2	TRBV5-1	NA	TRBJ2-3	CASSQGLAGATDTQYF	TGCGCCAGCAGCCAGGGACTAGCGGGGGCCACAGATACGCAGTATTTT
TRBD1	TRBV29-1	NA	TRBJ2-5	CSVGEGAKETQYF	TGCAGCGTTGGCGAGGGGGCTAAAGAGACCCAGTACTTC
TRBD1	TRBV9	NA	TRBJ2-5	CASSARQGAETQYF	TGTGCCAGCAGCGCCCGACAGGGAGCAGAGACCCAGTACTTC
TRBD2	TRBV4-2	once	TRBJ2-1	CASSQELAGVKNEQFF	TGTGCCAGCAGCCAAGAGCTAGCGGGAGTAAAGAATGAGCAGTTCTTC
TRBD1	TRBV7-6	NA	TRBJ1-2	CASSLVTGKGYTF	TGTGCCAGCAGCTTAGTGACAGGGAAAGGCTACACCTTC
TRBD1	TRBV11-3	NA	TRBJ1-1	CASSETGSEAFF	TGTGCCAGCAGCGAGACAGGGTCTGAAGCTTTCTTT
NA	TRBV7-9	NA	TRBJ1-5	CASSPGDSNQPQHF	TGTGCCAGCAGCCCAGGCGACAGTAATCAGCCCCAGCATTTT
NA	TRBV18	NA	TRBJ2-5	CASSRAETQYF	TGTGCCAGCTCACGAGCAGAGACCCAGTACTTC
TRBD2	TRBV9	NA	TRBJ2-2	CASSVGSSGSFTGELFF	TGTGCCAGCAGCGTGGGATCGAGCGGGAGCTTCACCGGGGAGCTGTTTTTT
NA	TRBV6-5	NA	TRBJ2-1	CASSMVSSYNEQFF	TGTGCCAGCAGTATGGTCAGCTCCTACAATGAGCAGTTCTTC
TRBD1	TRBV7-8	NA	TRBJ2-5	CASSLGGRGLGETQYF	TGTGCCAGCAGCTTAGGGGGCAGGGGGTTGGGAGAGACCCAGTACTTC
NA	TRBV5-1	NA	TRBJ2-7	CASSLDGSSYEQYF	TGCGCCAGCAGCTTAGACGGGAGCTCCTACGAGCAGTACTTC
NA	TRBV2	NA	TRBJ2-1	CASREGGRYRNEQFF	TGTGCCAGCAGGGAGGGTGGGAGGTATAGGAATGAGCAGTTCTTC
NA	TRBV5-4	NA	TRBJ2-7	CASSFGLSYEQYF	TGTGCCAGCAGCTTTGGTCTGAGCTACGAGCAGTACTTC
NA	TRBV11-2	NA	TRBJ1-4	CASSFLGRRHGNDNEKLFF	TGTGCCAGCAGCTTTCTCGGCCGGAGGCACGGCAACGATAATGAAAAACTGTTTTTT
NA	TRBV2	NA	TRBJ2-7	CASSSSFTRSSYEQYF	TGTGCCAGCAGTTCATCGTTTACGCGTTCCTCCTACGAGCAGTACTTC
TRBD2	TRBV5-1	NA	TRBJ2-1	CASSLTSGLYNEQFF	TGCGCCAGCAGCTTGACTAGCGGACTGTACAATGAGCAGTTCTTC
NA	TRBV15	NA	TRBJ2-1	CATSTDGYNEQFF	TGTGCCACCAGCACAGACGGGTACAATGAGCAGTTCTTC
TRBD2	TRBV5-1	NA	TRBJ2-1	CASSFDPWAGAPYNEQFF	TGCGCCAGCAGCTTCGATCCTTGGGCGGGAGCTCCCTACAATGAGCAGTTCTTC
NA	TRBV5-4	NA	TRBJ1-1	CASSLGGGRTEAFF	TGTGCCAGCAGCTTGGGCGGGGGCAGGACTGAAGCTTTCTTT
NA	TRBV28	once	TRBJ2-7	CASNDRYRAYEQYF	TGTGCCAGCAATGACAGGTACAGGGCCTACGAGCAGTACTTC